The clone carrying this T cell receptor beta chain was counted once. Its antigen is unknown. The assay used deep level. Profiled with immunoSEQ multiplex PCR; TCRdb holds only in-frame clones, not every one. The sample comprises about 2.4 million clones, under 95% of which are singletons, and roughly 0.39% rests with the top ten. CDR1 and CDR2 from the germline V gene are KGHSH and LQKENI. CDR3 length: 15 residues. V dropped 1 base and J dropped 5; count of bases not matched to a gene: 4. The sample belongs to a study of shared clonotypes between healthy human individuals. Study observations and caveats: Only blood was sampled; tissue repertoires likely differ. Generation of non-shared clonotypes was less probable than generation of clonotypes shared by all four donors.

This receptor was obtained from a man younger than 35 in good health. Some clones in this sample may be carry-over from other donors' samples. V is TRBV18 and J is TRBJ2-3; the match to TRBD1 covers 9 bases. Sequencing was performed on naive CD4+ T cells from PBMCs. Regarding subset: CD45RA+ positively selected. In DNA, the CDR3 is TGTGCCAGCTCACCACGGGACAGGGAAGGAGATACGCAGTATTTT. Its translation: CASSPRDREGDTQYF.